The 5 T cell receptor beta chains given below trace back to one sample, sequenced in a study of beta chain features in type 1 diabetes. The study reverse transcribed the entire isolated RNA, so it sequenced expressed TCRB transcripts. Generated by immunoSEQ multiplex PCR, the TCRdb table keeps only in-frame clones and is missing some. The table has some 300,000 clones, approximately 8% seen once. Sequencing was carried out using central memory CD4+ T cells from blood. The origin of the receptors is a young woman in good health.

This clone was recorded only once. The J gene is TRBJ2-7, the V gene TRBV11-2, with a tentative D call TRBD2 (5 bases). V lost 3 bases and J lost 3, with 9 bases in between. Germline loops: CDR1 SGHAT, CDR2 FQNNGV. There are 13 residues in the CDR3. In nucleotides, the CDR3 is TGTGCCAGCAGCTTGGGAGACCACTACGAGCAGTACGTC. It translates to CASSLGDHYEQYV.

This clone showed up just a few times. V gene TRBV7-2 combines with J gene TRBJ1-5, with 9 nucleotides matching TRBD1. CDR3 length: 15 amino acids. V shed 5 bases and J 7 bases; nucleotides not matched to a gene: 9. Germline V gene data show CDR1 as SGHTA and CDR2 as FQGNSA. The CDR3 DNA reads as TGTGCCAGCAGCCCGAGACAGGGACAGGGACAGCCCCAGCATTTT. Encoded protein: CASSPRQGQGQPQHF.

The rearrangement joins TRBV21-1 to TRBJ2-7. TRBV21-1 is recorded as a pseudogene. This CDR3 region has 15 residues. For the CDR3, the DNA is TGTGCCAGCAGCAAAGTTTCTGGGGGTTCCTACGAGCAGTACGTC. Protein: CASSKVSGGSYEQYV.

This clone has a handful of counts. The chain is built from TRBV18 and TRBJ2-1; possibly TRBD2 for D (6 bases). The CDR3 runs 15 residues. V lost 2 bases and J lost 4, with 12 bases in between. CDR1 and CDR2 (germline): KGHSH, LQKENI. The CDR3 bases are TGTGCCAGCTCACCATTCCGGGACTCTTACAATGAGCAGTTCTTC. It codes for CASSPFRDSYNEQFF.

The chain has TRBV5-1 and TRBJ2-1; 9 nucleotides line up with TRBD1. The J segment lost 4 bases and the V segment lost 5 bases, leaving 4 bases of the junction unmatched. Germline CDR1 is SGHRS and CDR2 is YFSETQ. This CDR3 has 14 residues. The CDR3 region is CASRGGQGYNEQFF. Here the CDR3 DNA reads TGCGCCAGCAGGGGCGGACAGGGGTACAATGAGCAGTTCTTC.